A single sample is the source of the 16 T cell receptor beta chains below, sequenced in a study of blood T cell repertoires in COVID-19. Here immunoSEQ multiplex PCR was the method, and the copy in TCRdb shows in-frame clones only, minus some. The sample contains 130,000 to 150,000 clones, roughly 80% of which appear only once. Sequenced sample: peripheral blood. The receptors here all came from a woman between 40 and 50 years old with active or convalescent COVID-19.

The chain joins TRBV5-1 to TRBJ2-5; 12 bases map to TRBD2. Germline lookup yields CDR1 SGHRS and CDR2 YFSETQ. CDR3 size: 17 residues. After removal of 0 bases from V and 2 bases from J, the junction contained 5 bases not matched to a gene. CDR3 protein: CASSLGKTSGGQETQYF. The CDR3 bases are TGCGCCAGCAGCTTGGGGAAGACTAGCGGGGGTCAAGAGACCCAGTACTTC.

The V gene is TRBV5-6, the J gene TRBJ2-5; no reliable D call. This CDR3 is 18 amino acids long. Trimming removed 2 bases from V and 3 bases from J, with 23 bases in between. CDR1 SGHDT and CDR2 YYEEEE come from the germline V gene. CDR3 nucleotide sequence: TGTGCCAGCAGCTTTGGTTCCTTTGACTCGAAACCCGAAGAGACCCAGTACTTC. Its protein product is CASSFGSFDSKPEETQYF.

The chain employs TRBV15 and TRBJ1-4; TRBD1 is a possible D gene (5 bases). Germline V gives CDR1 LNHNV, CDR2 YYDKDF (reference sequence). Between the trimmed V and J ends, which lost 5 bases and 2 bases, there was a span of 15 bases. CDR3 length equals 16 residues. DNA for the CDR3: TGTGCCACCAGCGGGGGAGGTTTCGTTACTAATGAAAAACTGTTTTTT. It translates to CATSGGGFVTNEKLFF. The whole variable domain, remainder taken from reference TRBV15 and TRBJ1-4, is DAMVIQNPRYQVTQFGKPVTLSCSQTLNHNVMYWYQQKSSQAPKLLFHYYDKDFNNEADTPDNFQSRRPNTSFCFLDIRSPGLGDTAMYLCATSGGGFVTNEKLFFGSGTQLSVL.

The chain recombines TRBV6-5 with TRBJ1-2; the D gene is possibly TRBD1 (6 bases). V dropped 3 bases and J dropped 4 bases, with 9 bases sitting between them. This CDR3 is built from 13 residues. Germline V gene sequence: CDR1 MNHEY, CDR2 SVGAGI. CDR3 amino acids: CASSYSDSYGYTF. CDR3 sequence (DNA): TGTGCCAGCAGTTATTCGGACAGCTATGGCTACACCTTC.

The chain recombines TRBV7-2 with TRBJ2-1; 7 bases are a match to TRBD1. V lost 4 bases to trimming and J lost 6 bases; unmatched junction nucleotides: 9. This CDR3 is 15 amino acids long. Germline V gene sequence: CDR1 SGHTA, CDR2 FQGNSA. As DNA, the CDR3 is TGTGCCAGCAGCTCAGTGACAGGGTTTGGCAATGAGCAGTTCTTC. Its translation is CASSSVTGFGNEQFF.

CDR3 amino acids: CASSRTGGGTEAFF. In nucleotides, the CDR3 is TGTGCCAGCAGTCGGACAGGCGGCGGCACTGAAGCTTTCTTT. V and J are TRBV6-5 and TRBJ1-1; 7 bases map to TRBD1. V was pared by 5 bases and J by 4 bases, with 7 bases of the junction left unmatched. The CDR3 loop spans 14 amino acids. Germline loops: CDR1 MNHEY, CDR2 SVGAGI.

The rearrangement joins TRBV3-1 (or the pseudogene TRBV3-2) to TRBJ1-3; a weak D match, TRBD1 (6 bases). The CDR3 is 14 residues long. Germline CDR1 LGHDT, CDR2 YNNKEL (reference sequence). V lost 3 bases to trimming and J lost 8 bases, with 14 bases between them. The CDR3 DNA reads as TGTGCCAGCAGCCAGGGGGCACTTCGAGACACCATATATTTT. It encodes CASSQGALRDTIYF.

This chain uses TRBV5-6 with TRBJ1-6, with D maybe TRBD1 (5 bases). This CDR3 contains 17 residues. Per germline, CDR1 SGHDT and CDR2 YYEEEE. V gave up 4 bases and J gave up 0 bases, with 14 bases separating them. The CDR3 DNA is TGTGCCAGCAGCACCTCAGGGAAGAGCTCCTATAATTCACCCCTCCACTTT. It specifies CASSTSGKSSYNSPLHF.

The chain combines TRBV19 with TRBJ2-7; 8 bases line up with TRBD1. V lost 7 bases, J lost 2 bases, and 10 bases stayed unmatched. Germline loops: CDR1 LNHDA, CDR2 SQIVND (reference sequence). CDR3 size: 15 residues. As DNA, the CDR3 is TGTGCCAGTACCAAAAGGACAGGGTCCACCTACGAGCAGTACTTC. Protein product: CASTKRTGSTYEQYF.

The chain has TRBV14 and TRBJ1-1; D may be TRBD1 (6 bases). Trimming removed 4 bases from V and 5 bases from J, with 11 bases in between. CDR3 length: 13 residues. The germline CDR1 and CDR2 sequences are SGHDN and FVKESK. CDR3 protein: CASSRDQGTEAFF. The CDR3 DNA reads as TGTGCCAGCAGCCGGGACCAGGGGACTGAAGCTTTCTTT.

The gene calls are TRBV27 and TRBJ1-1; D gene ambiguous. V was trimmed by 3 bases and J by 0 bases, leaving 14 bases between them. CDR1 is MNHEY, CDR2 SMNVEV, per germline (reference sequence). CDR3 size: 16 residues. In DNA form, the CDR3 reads TGTGCCAGCAGTTTGGCGTACGGACTTTTGAACACTGAAGCTTTCTTT. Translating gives CASSLAYGLLNTEAFF.

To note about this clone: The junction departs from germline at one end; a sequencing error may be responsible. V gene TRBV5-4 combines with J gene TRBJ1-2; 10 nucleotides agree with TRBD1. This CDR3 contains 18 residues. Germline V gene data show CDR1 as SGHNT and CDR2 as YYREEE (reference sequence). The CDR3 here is CASSSPTSGTGDNSGYTF. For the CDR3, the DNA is TGTGCCAGCAGCTCCCCCACCAGCGGGACAGGGGATAACTCTGGCTACACCTTC.

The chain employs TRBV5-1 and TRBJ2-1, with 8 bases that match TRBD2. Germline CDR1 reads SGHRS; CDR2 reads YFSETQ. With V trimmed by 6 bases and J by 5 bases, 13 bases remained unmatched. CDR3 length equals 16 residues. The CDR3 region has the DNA TGCGCCAGCATGCCTGACCGGGGGGGCCTCGACAATGAGCAGTTCTTC. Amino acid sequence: CASMPDRGGLDNEQFF.

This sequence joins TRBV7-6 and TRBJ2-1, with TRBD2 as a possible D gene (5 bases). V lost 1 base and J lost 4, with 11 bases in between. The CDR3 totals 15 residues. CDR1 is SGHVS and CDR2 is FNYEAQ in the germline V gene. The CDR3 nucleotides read TGTGCCAGCAGCTTAGGAGGGTCAAGGTACAATGAGCAGTTCTTC. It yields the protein CASSLGGSRYNEQFF.

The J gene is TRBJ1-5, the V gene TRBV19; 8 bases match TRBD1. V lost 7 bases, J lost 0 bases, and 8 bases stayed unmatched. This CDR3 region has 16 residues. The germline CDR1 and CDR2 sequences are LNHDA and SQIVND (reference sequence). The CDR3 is CASNRKGQDSNQPQHF. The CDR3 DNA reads TGTGCCAGTAACCGTAAGGGACAGGATAGCAATCAGCCCCAGCATTTT. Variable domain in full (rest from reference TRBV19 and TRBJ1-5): DGGITQSPKYLFRKEGQNVTLSCEQNLNHDAMYWYRQDPGQGLRLIYYSQIVNDFQKGDIAEGYSVSREKKESFPLTVTSAQKNPTAFYLCASNRKGQDSNQPQHFGDGTRLSIL.

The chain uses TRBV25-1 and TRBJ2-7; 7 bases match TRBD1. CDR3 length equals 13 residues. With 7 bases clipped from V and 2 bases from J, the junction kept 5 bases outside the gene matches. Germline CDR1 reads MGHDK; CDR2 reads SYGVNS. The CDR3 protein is CASTPGGAYEQYF. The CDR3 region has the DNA TGTGCCAGCACCCCAGGGGGAGCCTACGAGCAGTACTTC.